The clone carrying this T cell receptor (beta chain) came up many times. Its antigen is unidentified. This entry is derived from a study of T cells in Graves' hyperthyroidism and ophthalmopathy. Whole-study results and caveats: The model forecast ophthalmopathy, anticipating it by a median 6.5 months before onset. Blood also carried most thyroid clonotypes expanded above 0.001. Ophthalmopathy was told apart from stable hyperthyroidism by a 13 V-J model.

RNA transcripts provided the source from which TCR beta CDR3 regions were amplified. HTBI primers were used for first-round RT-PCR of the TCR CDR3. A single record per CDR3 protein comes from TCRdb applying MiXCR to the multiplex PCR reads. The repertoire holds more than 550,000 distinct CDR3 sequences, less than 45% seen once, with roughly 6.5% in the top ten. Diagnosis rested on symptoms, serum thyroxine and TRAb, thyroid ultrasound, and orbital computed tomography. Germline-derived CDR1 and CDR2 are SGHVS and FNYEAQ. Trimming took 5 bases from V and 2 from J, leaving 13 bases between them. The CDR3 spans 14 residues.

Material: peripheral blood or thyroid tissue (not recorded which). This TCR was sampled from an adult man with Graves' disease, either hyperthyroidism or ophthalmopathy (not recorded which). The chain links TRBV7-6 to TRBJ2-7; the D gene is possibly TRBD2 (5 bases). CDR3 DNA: TGTGCCAGCAGCCCGAGCGGAGCTGCCTACGAGCAGTACTTC. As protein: CASSPSGAAYEQYF.